This T cell receptor beta chain appears in the sequencing data of a study of human T cells and chemical hapten exposure. Across the whole study: Researchers reported sensitizing an approximately 2 cm by approximately 2 cm upper inner arm skin site with 2% DPC. Study outcomes and limitations: With DPC sensitization, TCRs exceeding 1 in 1000 frequency showed no change.

The V end lost 11 bases, the J end lost 4 bases, and 19 bases lay between the germline ends. Looked up from germline, CDR1 is KGHDR and CDR2 is SFDVKD. The CDR3 runs 14 residues. Individual cDNA molecules each carried unique molecular identifiers attached by the library. MiXCR, run by TCRdb on the RACE reads, gives a single entry per CDR3 protein. Here the sample spans approximately 90,000 distinct CDR3 sequences, 25% to 35% being singletons. This clonotype occurred a few times. Its specificity is unknown. Noted time point: patch test 3, about 24 weeks after DPC sensitization. Stated treatment: therapeutic diphenylcyclopropenone sensitization with weekly scalp DPC.

The source of this sequence is a man aged 40-49 years with alopecia areata. Some clones in this sample may be carry-over from other donors' samples. The J gene is TRBJ1-1, the V gene TRBV24-1, with D possibly TRBD1 on 6 matching bases. The sample in question was whole blood, obtained in connection with sensitization to the hapten diphenylcyclopropenone (DPC). The CDR3 bases are TGTGCCAAGAGACAGGTCTCCTGGACCACTGAAGCTTTCTTT. It encodes CAKRQVSWTTEAFF.